What follows is one TCR beta chain and its context. The V and J ends lost 5 bases and 4 bases, in that order; junction bases with no gene match: 13. The V gene's germline CDR1 is GTSNPN and CDR2 SVGIG (reference sequence). The CDR3 has 17 amino acids. Seattle's cohort entered during active infection and was followed longitudinally. This sample was included in a study of blood T cell repertoires in COVID-19. For the study at large: The United States, Italy and Spain supplied acute and convalescent COVID-19 samples. T cells, B-cell-depleted T cells, or PBMCs supplied cDNA or gDNA.

Authors' data handling: Amplification of reference gene primers provided the estimated nucleated cell counts. Sequencing used immunoSEQ multiplex PCR; TCRdb keeps in-frame clones, though not all of them. V, J and clone size reflect that table, while D and trimming were determined from the DNA. The table lists about 300,000 clones, over 80% of them singletons, with approximately 6% in the top ten. Sequenced material: peripheral blood. This sequence originates from a woman aged 45-60 years with COVID-19, enrolled during active disease. The gene calls are TRBV30 and TRBJ2-1; TRBD2 matches at 11 bases. The CDR3 DNA is TGTGCCTGGCGGCGTAGGATACTAGCGGGAGTGTACAATGAGCAGTTCTTC. This encodes CAWRRRILAGVYNEQFF.